In this sample, the clone carrying this TCR beta chain turned up many times. The data originate from a study of cytomegalovirus exposure and HLA in healthy donors. Study overall: It was reported in a later analysis that the same platform had been used for the 120 or so validation repertoires as for the approximately 700 first-cohort repertoires.

Germline V gives CDR1 SGHTA, CDR2 FQGTGA. This CDR3 has 13 residues. Between the trimmed V and J ends, which lost 5 bases and 5 bases, there was a span of 10 bases. Measured with immunoSEQ multiplex PCR; TCRdb has only the in-frame clones, and not every one. The data show roughly 130,000 clones, almost 85% seen once. Sample: PBMCs. The TCR comes from a woman in her thirties in good health and CMV-seronegative. V and J are TRBV7-3 and TRBJ2-1; a possible D gene is TRBD2 (6 bases). The CDR3 DNA sequence: TGTGCCAGCAGCCAAGCGGGTAACAATGAGCAGTTCTTC. It specifies CASSQAGNNEQFF.